This T cell receptor beta chain was recovered during a study of blood T cells in healthy people across ages (dated by TCRdb to the mid-2010s). As for the study more broadly: In model experiments, template switching captured about one uniquely barcoded TCR beta cDNA molecule for every two T cells. The study measured age-related changes in TCR beta repertoire diversity using deep sequencing normalized with unique cDNA molecular identifiers. The donors were divided into four age groups: young (average around 16 years), middle-aged (almost 40), aged (roughly 66) and long-lived (about 79). The study analyzed two additional independent replicas of 1 million unique cDNA reads from the same blood draw for two donors, one aged 18 to 30 and one aged 80 or older.

Library construction relied on 5' RACE. Sequencing relied on an Illumina HiSeq 2500. A second PCR of 7 to 11 cycles was performed with a sample-barcoded 5' primer and a J-beta primer mix. A template-switch 5' adaptor carrying 12 random nucleotides introduced a unique molecular identifier onto each TCR beta cDNA molecule. Each sample yielded at least 3 million CDR3-containing paired-end reads. The Mint cDNA synthesis kit, primed by a TRBC-specific oligonucleotide, was used to synthesize first-strand cDNA from all RNA. Following uracil-DNA glycosylase treatment, all cDNA underwent a first 18-cycle PCR with the universal primers M1SS and BC2_uni_R. The authors processed their data as follows. Normalization of each sample was performed by random selection of 1 million high-quality reads, each carrying a distinct molecular identifier. Instead of being binned into consensus sequences, reads with shared molecular identifiers were discarded. MiTCR, run with a Q25 quality threshold and the strictest error-elimination algorithm, handled CDR3 identification, clonotype clustering and error correction. A nonparametric unseen species model using Euler transformation provided a lower-bound estimate of total TCR beta diversity. TCRdb trimmed public reads at Q25 via fastp, called clones via MiXCR and kept in-frame beta chains. Entries that share a CDR3 protein sequence are merged under the most common genes and DNA. These V and J calls rely on TCRdb rather than the paper's analysis. This sample is represented by approximately 800,000 distinct CDR3 sequences; around 24% of them were singletons. The ten largest clones add up to roughly 3.1% of the sample.

Ten or more counts support this clonotype. Its antigen is still unknown. Base quality data are lacking; no much larger clone is found one base away. Paper-wide results and their limitations: Compared with the aged group, more naive CD4+ T cells, fewer expanded clones and increased TCR diversity were shown by the long-lived group, suggesting age selection. Because profiling used bulk unsorted PBMCs, naive and antigen-experienced compartments could not be compared conclusively. Estimates of total diversity based on one million sequenced T cells were regarded as lower bounds and as underestimates. Donor CMV infection status was unknown, potentially confounding age-related changes in expanded clonotypes. Observed TCR beta diversity correlated strongly with the percentage of naive T cells measured by flow cytometry. Observed TCR beta diversity per million T cells fell roughly linearly with age, and a significant reduction was already apparent by age approximately 40.

The approximately 39 donors, aged about 6 to 90 years, were systemically healthy Caucasian individuals from Russia. Approximately 11 milliliters of peripheral blood were drawn from each donor into EDTA-treated Vacutainer tubes. Ficoll-Paque density-gradient centrifugation was used to isolate PBMCs, with at least 7 million per sample. Total RNA, at least 6 micrograms per sample, was extracted from PBMCs with Trizol reagent. For every donor, flow cytometry on a PBMC aliquot measured the percentage of naive CD45RAhigh/CD27high T cells. The same data also contributed to another study, on T cells of mothers and their children. Looking at the second paper: The donors were nine systemically healthy Caucasian individuals, made up of three mothers and their six children. cDNA synthesis consumed the entire amount of extracted RNA, loaded at around 1.4 ug RNA in each 15 ul reaction. Sample barcodes and 2-4 random nucleotides were added via the M1S primer in the second PCR. Over 9 million TCR beta CDR3 reads were obtained for each mother, and 2.5 million to 3 million reads were obtained for each child. Thymic selection similarly shapes TCR recombination output in related and unrelated pairs, with minor effect from inherited differences. Normalized repertoire overlap in related mother-child pairs was always slightly higher than in unrelated mother-child pairs, but the difference was never significant. Persistent microchimeric T cell clones were not detected, at a sensitivity of 95 to 100 clones per million clonotypes. The study used deep NGS to compare TCR beta repertoires of mothers and children, seeking features distinguishing related mother-child pairs from unrelated individuals. On average, the children were roughly 10 +/- 4 years old, while the mothers were around 42 +/- 4 years old. After adapter ligation was performed with NEBNext reagents, the libraries were sequenced on an Illumina HiSeq 2000 with 100+100 nt paired-end reads. To prevent cross-contamination, the mother and child libraries were prepared one month apart and sequenced in separate runs. For each donor, somewhere between roughly 450,000 and 2,100,000 distinct TCR beta clonotypes were identified. Naive TCR beta clonotypes were estimated from low-frequency clonotypes matched to each donor's FACS-determined naive share, without sorting.

The sequencing input was blood. This receptor was obtained from a boy younger than 18 in good health.

CDR3 region: CASSTGGSYEQYF. DNA sequence: TGTGCCAGCAGTACAGGGGGCTCCTACGAGCAGTACTTC. The sequence links TRBV6-6 to TRBJ2-7; 8 nucleotides in the junction match TRBD1. Including the terminal cysteine and phenylalanine, the CDR3 comprises 13 residues. Just the 39-base CDR3 DNA is kept, in frame starting at base 1. Germline trimming: 5 bases from V, 0 bases from J; junction bases outside gene matches: 0. Via the germline V gene (reference sequence), CDR1 is MNHNY and CDR2 SVGAGI.